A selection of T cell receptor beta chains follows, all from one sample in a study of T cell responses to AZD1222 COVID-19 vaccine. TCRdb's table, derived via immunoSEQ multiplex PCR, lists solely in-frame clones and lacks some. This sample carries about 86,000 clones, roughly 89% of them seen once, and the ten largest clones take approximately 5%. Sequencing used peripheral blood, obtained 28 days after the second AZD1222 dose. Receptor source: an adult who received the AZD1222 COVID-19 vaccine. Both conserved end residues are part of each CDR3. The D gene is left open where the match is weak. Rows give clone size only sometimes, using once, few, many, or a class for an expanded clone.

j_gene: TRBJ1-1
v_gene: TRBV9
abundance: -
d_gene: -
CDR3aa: CASSVAINTEAFF
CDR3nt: TGTGCCAGCAGCGTAGCCATCAACACTGAAGCTTTCTTT

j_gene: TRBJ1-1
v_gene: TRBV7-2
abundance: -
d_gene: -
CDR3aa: CASSLGHRLPTEAFF
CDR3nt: TGTGCCAGCAGCTTAGGTCACAGATTACCCACTGAAGCTTTCTTT

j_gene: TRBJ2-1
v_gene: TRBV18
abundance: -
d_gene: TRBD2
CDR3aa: CASAPRTSGGSSSYNEQFF
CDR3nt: TGTGCCAGCGCACCGCGAACTAGCGGGGGCTCTAGCTCCTACAATGAGCAGTTCTTC

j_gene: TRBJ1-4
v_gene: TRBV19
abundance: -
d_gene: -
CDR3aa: CASSGTPGGEKLFF
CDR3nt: TGTGCCAGTAGCGGGACACCAGGAGGCGAAAAACTGTTTTTT

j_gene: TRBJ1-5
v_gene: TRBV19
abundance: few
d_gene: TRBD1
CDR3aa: CASSRGGQGYQPQHF
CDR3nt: TGTGCCAGTAGTAGAGGTGGACAGGGGTATCAGCCCCAGCATTTT

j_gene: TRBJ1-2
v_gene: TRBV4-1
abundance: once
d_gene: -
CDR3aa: CASSQDRDGITNYGYTF
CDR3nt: TGCGCCAGCAGCCAAGATAGGGACGGAATAACTAACTATGGCTACACCTTC

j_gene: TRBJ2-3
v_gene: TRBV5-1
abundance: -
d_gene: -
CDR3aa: CASSLGLLRGTDTQYF
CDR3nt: TGCGCCAGCAGCCTCGGACTACTCCGCGGCACAGATACGCAGTATTTT

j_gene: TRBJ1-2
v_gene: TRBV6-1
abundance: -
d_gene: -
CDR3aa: CASSEEVQGTYYGYTF
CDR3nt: TGTGCCAGCAGTGAAGAAGTTCAGGGGACCTACTATGGCTACACCTTC

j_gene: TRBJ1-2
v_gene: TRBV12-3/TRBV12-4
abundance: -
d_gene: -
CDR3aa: CASSSQALYGYTF
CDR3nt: TGTGCCAGCAGTTCCCAAGCACTATATGGCTACACCTTC

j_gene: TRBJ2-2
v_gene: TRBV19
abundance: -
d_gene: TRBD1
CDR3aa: CASSIRGRRAAGELFF
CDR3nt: TGTGCCAGTAGTATTAGGGGGCGACGTGCAGCCGGGGAGCTGTTTTTT

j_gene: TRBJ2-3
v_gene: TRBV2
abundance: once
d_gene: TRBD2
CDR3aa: CASSEWTSLDTQYF
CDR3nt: TGTGCCAGCAGTGAATGGACTAGCCTAGATACGCAGTATTTT

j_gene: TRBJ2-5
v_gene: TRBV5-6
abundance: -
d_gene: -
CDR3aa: CASSGRRGTQYF
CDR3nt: TGTGCCAGCAGCGGCCGGCGGGGGACCCAGTACTTC

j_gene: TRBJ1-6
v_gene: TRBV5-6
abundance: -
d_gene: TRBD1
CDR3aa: CASSLGQGGSYNSPLHF
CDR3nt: TGTGCCAGCAGCCTGGGACAGGGAGGCTCCTATAATTCACCCCTCCACTTT

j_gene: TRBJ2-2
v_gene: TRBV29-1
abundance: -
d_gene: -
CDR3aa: CSVEENTANTGELFF
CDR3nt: TGCAGCGTTGAAGAAAATACGGCAAACACCGGGGAGCTGTTTTTT

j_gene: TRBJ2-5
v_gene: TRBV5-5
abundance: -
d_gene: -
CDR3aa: CASSLEITGETQYF
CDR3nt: TGTGCCAGCAGCTTGGAAATTACGGGAGAGACCCAGTACTTC

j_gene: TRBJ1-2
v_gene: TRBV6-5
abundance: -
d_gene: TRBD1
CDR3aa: CASSYGRGLGYGYTF
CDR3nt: TGTGCCAGCAGTTATGGCAGGGGGCTGGGGTATGGCTACACCTTC

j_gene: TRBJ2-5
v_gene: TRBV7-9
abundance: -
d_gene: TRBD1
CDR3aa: CASSPTSRQGWETQYF
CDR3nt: TGTGCCAGCAGCCCCACATCCCGACAGGGTTGGGAGACCCAGTACTTC

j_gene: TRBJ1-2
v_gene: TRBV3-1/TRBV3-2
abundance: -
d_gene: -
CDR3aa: CASSQRDGYGYTF
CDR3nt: TGTGCCAGCAGCCAGAGGGACGGCTATGGCTACACCTTC

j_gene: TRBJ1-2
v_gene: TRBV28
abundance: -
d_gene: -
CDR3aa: CASSSDEYGYTF
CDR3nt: TGTGCCAGCAGTTCGGATGAATATGGCTACACCTTC

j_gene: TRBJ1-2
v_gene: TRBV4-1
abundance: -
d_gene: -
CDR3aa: CASSQAFQGSYGYTF
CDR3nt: TGCGCCAGCAGCCAAGCGTTCCAGGGAAGCTATGGCTACACCTTC

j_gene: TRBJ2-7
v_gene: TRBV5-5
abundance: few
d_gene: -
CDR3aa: CASSSNHRGLRDEQYF
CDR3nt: TGTGCCAGCAGCTCTAATCACAGGGGACTTCGGGACGAGCAGTACTTC

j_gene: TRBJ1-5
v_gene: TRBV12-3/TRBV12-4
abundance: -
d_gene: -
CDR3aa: CASSRINQPQHF
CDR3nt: TGTGCCAGCAGTCGGATAAATCAGCCCCAGCATTTT

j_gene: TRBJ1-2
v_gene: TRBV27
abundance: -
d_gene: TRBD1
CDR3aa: CASSQGARDYGYTF
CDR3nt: TGTGCCAGCAGTCAGGGGGCGCGGGACTATGGCTACACCTTC

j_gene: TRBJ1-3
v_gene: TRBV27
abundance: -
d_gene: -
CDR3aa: CASSSQDSGNTIYF
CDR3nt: TGTGCCAGCAGTTCTCAGGACTCTGGAAACACCATATATTTT

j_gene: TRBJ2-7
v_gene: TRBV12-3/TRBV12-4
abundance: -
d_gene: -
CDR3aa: CASSFSELEQYF
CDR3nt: TGTGCCAGCAGTTTTAGTGAACTGGAGCAGTACTTC